The rows below give T cell receptor beta chains drawn from one sample of a study of cytomegalovirus exposure and HLA in healthy donors. Produced via immunoSEQ multiplex PCR; TCRdb's table is partial and in-frame only. The sample lists 90,000 to 100,000 clones, around 76% seen once, with roughly 7.1% in the top ten. Material: PBMCs. The receptors derive from a man aged 40-49 years in good health and CMV-seropositive. CDR3s include the opening cysteine and the closing phenylalanine or tryptophan. For some rows the clone size is stated as once, few or many, or as a class when expanded; others skip it.

j_gene: TRBJ2-3; v_gene: TRBV9; abundance: NA; CDR3aa: CASSSRGSWNTDTQYF
j_gene: TRBJ2-7; v_gene: TRBV9; abundance: few; CDR3aa: CASSIDPNQDTTYYEQYF
j_gene: TRBJ1-2; v_gene: TRBV29-1; abundance: NA; CDR3aa: CSVESRPDRVGDGYTF
j_gene: TRBJ1-2; v_gene: TRBV28; abundance: once; CDR3aa: CASSPRSYGYTF
j_gene: TRBJ1-4; v_gene: TRBV5-6; abundance: NA; CDR3aa: CASSLGPTAYNEKLFF
j_gene: TRBJ1-6; v_gene: TRBV5-6; abundance: many; CDR3aa: CASSLGGLITFNSPLHF
j_gene: TRBJ2-5; v_gene: TRBV18; abundance: NA; CDR3aa: CASSPEETQYF
j_gene: TRBJ2-6; v_gene: TRBV7-2; abundance: NA; CDR3aa: CASSSGISGANVLTF
j_gene: TRBJ2-3; v_gene: TRBV5-1; abundance: NA; CDR3aa: CASSLGAQGTDTQYF
j_gene: TRBJ2-1; v_gene: TRBV6-1; abundance: NA; CDR3aa: CASSEYSGSKYNEQFF
j_gene: TRBJ2-1; v_gene: TRBV7-9; abundance: NA; CDR3aa: CASSLGGLEQFF
j_gene: TRBJ1-1; v_gene: TRBV6-5; abundance: NA; CDR3aa: CASRRQGQRPEAFF
j_gene: TRBJ1-1; v_gene: TRBV29-1; abundance: NA; CDR3aa: CSVDPSGGTEAFF
j_gene: TRBJ2-6; v_gene: TRBV2; abundance: NA; CDR3aa: CASSGRTGALFSGANVLTF
j_gene: TRBJ2-2; v_gene: TRBV5-1; abundance: NA; CDR3aa: CASSLAQNTGELFF
j_gene: TRBJ2-1; v_gene: TRBV7-3; abundance: NA; CDR3aa: CASSNGFEQFF
j_gene: TRBJ1-2; v_gene: TRBV7-9; abundance: NA; CDR3aa: CASSRPLTGRLDGYTF
j_gene: TRBJ1-2; v_gene: TRBV7-5; abundance: NA; CDR3aa: CARSLRGKRGGYTF
j_gene: TRBJ2-3; v_gene: TRBV21-1; abundance: NA; CDR3aa: CASSKVTPGQGTDTQYF
j_gene: TRBJ2-1; v_gene: TRBV18; abundance: NA; CDR3aa: CASSPQTPAESYNEQFF
j_gene: TRBJ2-7; v_gene: TRBV12-2; abundance: few; CDR3aa: CASRSWGLREVPYEQYF
j_gene: TRBJ2-7; v_gene: TRBV13; abundance: NA; CDR3aa: CASSSRLAGDPPYEQYF
j_gene: TRBJ1-6; v_gene: TRBV28; abundance: NA; CDR3aa: CASRGQGLTPLHF
j_gene: TRBJ2-2; v_gene: TRBV28; abundance: NA; CDR3aa: CASSRLAETGELFF
j_gene: TRBJ1-1; v_gene: TRBV6-1; abundance: NA; CDR3aa: CASTHRDRGTEAFF
j_gene: TRBJ1-5; v_gene: TRBV11-2; abundance: NA; CDR3aa: CASSLGVDRSNQPQHF